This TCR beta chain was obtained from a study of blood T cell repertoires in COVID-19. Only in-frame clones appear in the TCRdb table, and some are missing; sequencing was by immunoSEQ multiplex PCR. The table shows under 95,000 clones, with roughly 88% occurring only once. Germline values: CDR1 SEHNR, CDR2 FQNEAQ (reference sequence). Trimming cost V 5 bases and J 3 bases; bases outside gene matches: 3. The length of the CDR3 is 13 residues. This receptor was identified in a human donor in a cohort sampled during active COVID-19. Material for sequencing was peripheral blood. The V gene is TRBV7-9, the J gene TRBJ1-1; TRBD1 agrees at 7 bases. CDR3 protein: CASSRDRDTEAFF. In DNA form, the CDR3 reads TGTGCCAGCAGCCGAGACAGGGACACTGAAGCTTTCTTT.